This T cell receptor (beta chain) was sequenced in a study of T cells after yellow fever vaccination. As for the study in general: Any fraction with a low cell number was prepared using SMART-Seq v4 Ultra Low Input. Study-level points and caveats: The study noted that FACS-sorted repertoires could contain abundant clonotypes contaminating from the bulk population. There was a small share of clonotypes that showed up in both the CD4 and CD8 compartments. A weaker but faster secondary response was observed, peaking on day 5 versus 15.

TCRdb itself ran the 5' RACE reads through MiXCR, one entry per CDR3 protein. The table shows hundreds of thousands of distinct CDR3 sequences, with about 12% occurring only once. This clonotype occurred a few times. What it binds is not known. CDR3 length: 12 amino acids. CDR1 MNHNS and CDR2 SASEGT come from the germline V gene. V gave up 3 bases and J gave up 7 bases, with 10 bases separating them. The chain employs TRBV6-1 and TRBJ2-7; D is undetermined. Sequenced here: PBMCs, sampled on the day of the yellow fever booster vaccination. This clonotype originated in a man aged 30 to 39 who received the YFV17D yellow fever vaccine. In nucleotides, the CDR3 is TGTGCCAGCAGTGATCTGAACCGTGAGCAGTACTTC. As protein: CASSDLNREQYF.